This T cell receptor beta chain was observed in a study of cytomegalovirus exposure and HLA in healthy donors. CDR1 and CDR2 from the germline V gene are PRHDT and FYEKMQ (reference sequence). The J segment lost 9 bases and the V segment lost 4 bases, leaving 6 bases of the junction unmatched. CDR3 size: 13 residues. The PCR was carried out with 60 Vbeta primers and 13 Jbeta primers. Sequencing used immunoSEQ multiplex PCR; TCRdb keeps in-frame clones, though not all of them. The sample has roughly 190,000 clones; roughly 80% are singletons. The source of this sequence is a man aged 45-65 years in good health and CMV-seronegative. Sequencing was carried out using PBMCs. The chain uses TRBV13 and TRBJ1-1, with 9 positions matching TRBD1. The CDR3, as DNA: TGTGCCAGCAGCTCCGGACAGGGGCGGAAAGCTTTCTTT. Translating it yields CASSSGQGRKAFF.